This T cell receptor beta chain was observed in a study of T cells in Graves' hyperthyroidism and ophthalmopathy. Study-wide results and limits: In simple terms, a model built on 13 V-J features told ophthalmopathy apart from stable hyperthyroidism.

What was amplified from RNA transcripts were TCR beta CDR3 regions. The HTBI primer set drove a first-round RT-PCR of the TCR CDR3. TCRdb called the multiplex PCR reads again in MiXCR, with one record for every CDR3 protein. This table holds roughly 300,000 distinct CDR3 sequences, around 25% found once. This clonotype was recorded at least ten times. Antigen unknown. The V gene end was trimmed by 2 bases and the J gene end by 7 bases; junction bases not matched to a gene: 8. The CDR3 contains 15 residues. Germline V gives CDR1 SGHTA, CDR2 FQGNSA. This sequence originates from a man aged 35 to 55 with Graves' hyperthyroidism that later progressed to Graves' ophthalmopathy. This chain uses TRBV7-2 with TRBJ1-5; TRBD1 matches at 7 bases. The sequencing input was blood. CDR3 in amino acids: CASSLIRTGGQPQHF. CDR3 nucleotide sequence: TGTGCCAGCAGCTTAATTCGGACAGGCGGACAGCCCCAGCATTTT. The full variable domain, with the rest looked up from reference TRBV7-2 and TRBJ1-5, is GAGVSQSPSNKVTEKGKDVELRCDPISGHTALYWYRQSLGQGLEFLIYFQGNSAPDKSGLPSDRFSAERTGGSVSTLTIQRTQQEDSAVYLCASSLIRTGGQPQHFGDGTRLSIL.